Following are 17 T cell receptor beta chains from one sample sequenced in a study of neoadjuvant anti-PD-1 for oral cavity cancer. The table came from immunoSEQ multiplex PCR; TCRdb's copy has only in-frame clones and leaves some out. The sample contains roughly 20,000 clones, 40% to 50% of which appear only once. Time point defined: after neoadjuvant nivolumab, at surgical resection. The material was tumor tissue, obtained after nivolumab (anti-PD-1) treatment. These receptors came from a person aged 40 to 85 with oral cavity squamous cell carcinoma.

As regards this clone: The same CDR3 can be traced to other DNA sequences in this sample. V is TRBV29-1 and J is TRBJ1-2; unclear D gene. V lost 2 bases and J lost 5, with 6 bases in between. The CDR3 runs to 11 residues. CDR1 is SQVTM, CDR2 ANQGSEA, per germline. The CDR3 reads CSVERSYGYTF. CDR3 bases: TGCAGCGTTGAACGGAGTTATGGCTACACCTTC.

The chain recombines TRBV10-2 with TRBJ1-5, with D possibly TRBD1 on 6 matching bases. V was pared by 3 bases and J by 6 bases, with 9 bases between. This CDR3 spans 13 amino acids. Germline V gene data show CDR1 as WSHSY and CDR2 as SAAADI. This chain's CDR3 is CASSEQGGQPQHF. CDR3 nucleotides: TGCGCCAGCAGTGAACAGGGTGGTCAGCCCCAGCATTTT.

This clone has at least ten counts. The chain couples TRBV7-9 to TRBJ1-2; TRBD1 agrees at 10 bases. This CDR3 is 16 amino acids long. After removal of 7 bases from V and 4 bases from J, the junction contained 12 bases not matched to a gene. Germline CDR1 SEHNR, CDR2 FQNEAQ (reference sequence). CDR3 in DNA: TGTGCCAGCACCCCCCTGGGACAGGGGATTCCCTATGGCTACACCTTC. Protein product: CASTPLGQGIPYGYTF.

Within the sample, this clone is medium-sized. This sequence joins TRBV5-6 and TRBJ1-6; TRBD1 is a possible D gene (5 bases). The CDR3 runs to 16 residues. V lost 4 bases and J lost 6, with 17 bases in between. Germline CDR1 is SGHDT and CDR2 is YYEEEE. CDR3 region: CASSIGGNWGNSPLHF. CDR3 DNA: TGTGCCAGCAGCATCGGGGGGAATTGGGGTAATTCACCCCTCCACTTT. Complete variable domain (other parts from reference TRBV5-6 and TRBJ1-6): DAGVTQSPTHLIKTRGQQVTLRCSPKSGHDTVSWYQQALGQGPQFIFQYYEEEERQRGNFPDRFSGHQFPNYSSELNVNALLLGDSALYLCASSIGGNWGNSPLHFGNGTRLTVT.

The V gene is TRBV7-2, the J gene TRBJ2-7; 10 bases align to TRBD1. Germline trimming cut 3 bases from V and 2 bases from J; bases unmatched to any gene: 4. The CDR3 is 15 residues long. The germline gives CDR1 SGHTA, CDR2 FQGNSA. This chain's CDR3 is CASSFRDRGTYEQYF. CDR3 sequence (DNA): TGTGCCAGCAGCTTCCGGGACAGGGGAACCTACGAGCAGTACTTC.

In its sample, this clone was seen a few times. The chain uses TRBV4-1 and TRBJ2-3; tentative D call: TRBD1 (6 bases). Germline CDR1 reads MGHRA; CDR2 reads YSYEKL. V gave up 0 bases and J gave up 8 bases, with 18 bases separating them. The CDR3 runs 16 residues. This CDR3 is CASSQDTGRGGITQYF. The CDR3 region has the DNA TGCGCCAGCAGCCAAGATACAGGGCGTGGGGGTATTACGCAGTATTTT.

V and J are TRBV7-2 and TRBJ1-6; D unresolved. The length of the CDR3 is 16 residues. V lost 2 bases to trimming and J lost 8 bases, with 16 bases between them. CDR1 and CDR2 from the germline V gene are SGHTA and FQGNSA. CDR3 in DNA: TGTGCCAGCAGCTTAAAGGACGGTCGATCTTATTCACCCCTCCACTTT. Translating it yields CASSLKDGRSYSPLHF.

This clone has more than one count but fewer than ten. CDR3 sequence reads: CASSEIFQGANGWSGGYTF. CDR3 DNA sequence: TGTGCCAGCAGTGAAATCTTCCAGGGGGCGAATGGTTGGTCAGGTGGCTACACCTTC. The chain joins TRBV2 to TRBJ1-2; TRBD1 aligns across 8 bases. Per the germline V gene, CDR1 is SNHLY and CDR2 is FYNNEI. This CDR3 is built from 19 residues. Germline trimming cut 2 bases from V and 7 bases from J; bases unmatched to any gene: 21.

The rearrangement links TRBV7-2 to TRBJ1-2, with 9 bases identical to TRBD1. The CDR3 is 17 residues long. Germline V gene sequence: CDR1 SGHTA, CDR2 FQGNSA. The trim removed 1 base at V and 4 bases at J, leaving 10 bases unmatched. CDR3 sequence reads: CASSLEPPGQGFYGYTF. CDR3 DNA: TGTGCCAGCAGCTTAGAGCCCCCGGGACAGGGATTCTATGGCTACACCTTC.

This chain joins TRBV19 and TRBJ2-3; D is undetermined. This CDR3 region has 18 residues. The germline V gene has CDR1 LNHDA and CDR2 SQIVND (reference sequence). The V end was cut by 4 bases, the J end by 2 bases, with 22 bases between. The CDR3 DNA reads as TGTGCCAGTAGTAAAACCTCCGGACGGGCAACCTCCACAGATACGCAGTATTTT. As protein: CASSKTSGRATSTDTQYF.

DNA of the CDR3: TGCGCCAGCAGCGAGACTAGCGGTAACAATGAGCAGTTCTTC. It yields the protein CASSETSGNNEQFF. This chain connects TRBV5-1 to TRBJ2-1; 9 bases map to TRBD2. The CDR3 has 14 residues. Germline V gene lookup returns CDR1 SGHRS and CDR2 YFSETQ. V lost 4 bases and J lost 5; bases outside the gene matches: 4.

V and J are TRBV11-2 and TRBJ2-7, with 9 bases identical to TRBD1. After removal of 5 bases from V and 3 bases from J, the junction contained 8 bases not matched to a gene. The CDR3 covers 15 residues. The germline gives CDR1 SGHAT, CDR2 FQNNGV. The CDR3 loop is CASSHPGTGSYEQYF. CDR3 nucleotide sequence: TGTGCCAGCAGCCACCCCGGGACAGGGAGCTACGAGCAGTACTTC.

The rearrangement uses TRBV4-3 and TRBJ2-3, with 7 bases fitting TRBD2. This CDR3 region has 17 residues. The germline CDR1 and CDR2 sequences are LGHNA and YSLEER. J gave up 2 bases and V 4 bases, and 12 bases lay outside the gene matches. The CDR3 sequence is CASSPNAGTTHTDTQYF. The CDR3 DNA follows: TGCGCCAGCAGCCCGAATGCCGGGACTACTCACACAGATACGCAGTATTTT.

This clone appeared a few times. CDR3 coding DNA: TGTGCCAGCAGCCGGGGACAGGGCTGGAGCTATGGCTACACCTTC. Residues: CASSRGQGWSYGYTF. This rearrangement joins TRBV6-5 to TRBJ1-2; TRBD1 aligns across 9 bases. CDR1 is MNHEY, CDR2 SVGAGI, per germline. The CDR3 has 15 residues. J lost 4 bases, V lost 6 bases, and 9 bases had no gene match.

The sample holds a few counts of this clone. The chain couples TRBV15 to TRBJ2-1; no clear D. Trimming pared 1 base from V and 8 bases from J, leaving 9 bases between. CDR1 LNHNV and CDR2 YYDKDF come from the germline V gene (reference sequence). The CDR3 has 13 amino acids. In nucleotides, the CDR3 is TGTGCCACCAGCAGAGTCCGGTTGGATGAGCAGTTCTTC. It yields the protein CATSRVRLDEQFF.

This rearrangement joins TRBV6-1 to TRBJ1-5; possibly TRBD1 for D (6 bases). Trimming removed 4 bases at V and 0 bases at J, with 13 bases between. There are 16 residues in the CDR3. Germline CDR1 reads MNHNS; CDR2 reads SASEGT. The CDR3 is CASSGLTGYSNQPQHF. In DNA form, the CDR3 reads TGTGCCAGCAGTGGCCTGACAGGTTATAGCAATCAGCCCCAGCATTTT.

The chain couples TRBV21-1 to TRBJ2-7. TRBV21-1 is marked as a pseudogene. The CDR3 totals 12 residues. The CDR3 DNA sequence: TGTGCCAGCAACACGGGGCCCGGGGAGCAGTACTTC. Its protein product is CASNTGPGEQYF.